A single sample is the source of the 32 T cell receptor beta chains below, sequenced in a study of blood T cell repertoires in COVID-19. The protocol was immunoSEQ multiplex PCR, while the TCRdb copy is restricted to in-frame clones and leaves out a portion. Among 250,000 to 400,000 clones, 88% were seen once, and the ten largest hold 1.5% to 2%. Input material: peripheral blood. Source of these receptors: a woman aged 30 to 39 with COVID-19, enrolled during active disease.

This chain joins TRBV3-1 (or the pseudogene TRBV3-2) and TRBJ1-1; TRBD1 matches 7 bases. The germline V gene has CDR1 LGHDT and CDR2 YNNKEL (reference sequence). The length of the CDR3 is 14 residues. Unmatched junction bases numbered 1, after V lost 1 base and J lost 2 bases. CDR3 amino acids: CASSQGDSNTEAFF. The CDR3, as DNA: TGTGCCAGCAGCCAAGGGGACAGTAACACTGAAGCTTTCTTT.

This chain connects TRBV28 to TRBJ1-1; possible D gene TRBD1, 6 bases. The CDR3 is 14 residues long. The V gene lost 7 bases and the J gene lost 4 bases, with 16 bases spanning the gap. Per germline, CDR1 MDHEN and CDR2 SYDVKM. The CDR3 region is CASITAQGITEAFF. CDR3 DNA: TGTGCCAGCATCACCGCACAGGGTATCACTGAAGCTTTCTTT.

The CDR3 protein is CAISQGTSGAHNEQFF. CDR3 nucleotides: TGTGCCATCAGTCAGGGGACTAGCGGGGCTCACAATGAGCAGTTCTTC. V is TRBV10-3 and J is TRBJ2-1; TRBD2 aligns across 13 bases. This CDR3 contains 16 residues. The V gene end was trimmed by 5 bases and the J gene end by 5 bases; junction bases not matched to a gene: 6. CDR1 and CDR2 (germline): ENHRY, SYGVKD.

The rearrangement links TRBV4-1 to TRBJ2-7; no clear D. The germline V gene encodes CDR1 MGHRA and CDR2 YSYEKL. The CDR3 has 13 amino acids. The V and J ends lost 3 bases and 3 bases respectively, with 9 bases between them. The CDR3 spells CASSQIGSYEQYF. The CDR3 nucleotides read TGCGCCAGCAGCCAGATTGGCAGCTACGAGCAGTACTTC.

The chain links TRBV6-5 to TRBJ2-3; a weak D match, TRBD1 (6 bases). Germline V gene lookup returns CDR1 MNHEY and CDR2 SVGAGI. The CDR3 runs to 15 residues. The V gene lost 7 bases and the J gene lost 0 bases, with 14 bases spanning the gap. The CDR3 region has the DNA TGTGCCAGCACTATGATGGGGGCGAGCACAGATACGCAGTATTTT. The encoded protein is CASTMMGASTDTQYF.

On this clone itself: Other DNA sequences from this sample encode an identical CDR3 as well. The CDR3 DNA is TGTGCCAGCAGCGTAGCCGGGAACACTGAAGCTTTCTTT. It is translated as CASSVAGNTEAFF. The rearrangement joins TRBV9 to TRBJ1-1; D is unclear. The CDR3 sequence is 13 residues long. Germline CDR1 reads SGDLS; CDR2 reads YYNGEE. The V gene lost 0 bases and the J gene lost 1 base, with 4 bases spanning the gap.

As DNA, the CDR3 is TGCGCCAGCAGCCAAGATTTGGCGGGACAGCCCCAGCATTTT. This gives the protein CASSQDLAGQPQHF. The chain combines TRBV4-3 with TRBJ1-5, with D uncertain. The CDR3 is 14 residues long. Trimming took 0 bases from V and 7 from J, leaving 10 bases between them. Germline V gene sequence: CDR1 LGHNA, CDR2 YSLEER.

The chain uses TRBV12-3 or TRBV12-4 and TRBJ1-1, with D possibly TRBD1 on 5 matching bases. This CDR3 has 12 residues. Trimming left V 10 bases short and J 5 bases short, with 14 bases between. The CDR3: CAIGTGGTEAFF. The CDR3 nucleotides are TGTGCCATCGGGACGGGGGGGACTGAAGCTTTCTTT.

This clone was seen a single time. The chain has TRBV6-6 and TRBJ1-5, with 7 bases fitting TRBD1. The CDR3 sequence is 14 residues long. The V segment lost 0 bases and the J segment 5 bases; nucleotides outside the gene matches: 1. Looked up from germline, CDR1 is MNHNY and CDR2 is SVGAGI (reference sequence). The CDR3 region is CASSYSTGYQPQHF. Here the CDR3 DNA reads TGTGCCAGCAGTTACTCGACAGGGTATCAGCCCCAGCATTTT.

The gene calls are TRBV5-1 and TRBJ2-1; TRBD1 might be the D (5 bases). CDR1 SGHRS and CDR2 YFSETQ come from the germline V gene. The CDR3 has 16 amino acids. V was cut by 3 bases and J by 8 bases, with 21 bases left in between. The CDR3 bases are TGCGCCAGCAGCTGGGCCGGGCGGCAGGGCTTAGATGAGCAGTTCTTC. This encodes CASSWAGRQGLDEQFF.

The V gene is TRBV7-8, the J gene TRBJ1-2; D remains unclear. Germline CDR1 is SGHVS and CDR2 is FQNEAQ. CDR3 size: 14 residues. V was trimmed by 5 bases and J by 6 bases, leaving 16 bases between them. The CDR3 reads CASSPRIPRNGYTF. CDR3 bases: TGTGCCAGCAGCCCTCGGATTCCGAGGAATGGCTACACCTTC.

The chain has TRBV11-2 and TRBJ1-3; 8 nucleotides align to TRBD1. V gave up 4 bases and J gave up 2 bases; unmatched junction bases: 1. CDR3 size: 14 residues. Germline V gene lookup returns CDR1 SGHAT and CDR2 FQNNGV. In nucleotides, the CDR3 is TGTGCCAGCAGCTGGACAGGGACTGGAAACACCATATATTTT. This codes for CASSWTGTGNTIYF. Together with reference TRBV11-2 and TRBJ1-3, the CDR3 gives the full variable domain: EAGVAQSPRYKIIEKRQSVAFWCNPISGHATLYWYQQILGQGPKLLIQFQNNGVVDDSQLPKDRFSAERLKGVDSTLKIQPAKLEDSAVYLCASSWTGTGNTIYFGEGSWLTVV.

V is TRBV5-6 and J is TRBJ1-4, with D possibly TRBD1 on 5 matching bases. V was trimmed by 4 bases and J by 6 bases, leaving 16 bases between them. The CDR3 is 15 residues long. Germline V lookup: CDR1 SGHDT, CDR2 YYEEEE. CDR3 DNA: TGTGCCAGCAGCGGAGGGACGCTGAACGATGAAAAACTGTTTTTT. Residues: CASSGGTLNDEKLFF.

The chain is built from TRBV4-3 and TRBJ1-4; D uncertain. CDR3 size: 14 residues. Germline V gene data show CDR1 as LGHNA and CDR2 as YSLEER. V gave up 2 bases and J gave up 0 bases, with 4 bases separating them. CDR3 coding DNA: TGCGCCAGCAGCCAACACACAACTAATGAAAAACTGTTTTTT. This gives the protein CASSQHTTNEKLFF.

This chain uses TRBV7-2 with TRBJ1-2, with 10 bases lining up with TRBD1. J was trimmed by 4 bases and V by 1 base; bases with no gene match: 9. CDR3 size: 17 residues. Germline V gene lookup returns CDR1 SGHTA and CDR2 FQGNSA. For the CDR3, the DNA is TGTGCCAGCAGCTTAGATACAGCGGGACAGGGGACCTATGGCTACACCTTC. Translating it yields CASSLDTAGQGTYGYTF.

This clone was detected only a few times. The gene calls are TRBV2 and TRBJ1-1; no clear D gene. Between the trimmed V and J ends, which lost 0 bases and 1 base, there was a span of 9 bases. CDR3 length equals 15 residues. The germline V gene has CDR1 SNHLY and CDR2 FYNNEI. The CDR3 region has the DNA TGTGCCAGCAGTGAAGCGGCCGCGGGGAACACTGAAGCTTTCTTT. Protein product: CASSEAAAGNTEAFF.

The chain carries TRBV7-8 and TRBJ1-3, with TRBD1 matching over 8 bases. The length of the CDR3 is 17 residues. Germline CDR1 reads SGHVS; CDR2 reads FQNEAQ. Germline trimming cut 2 bases from V and 0 bases from J; bases unmatched to any gene: 6. CDR3 sequence (DNA): TGTGCCAGCAGCTTAAGGGGACAGGTGGGCTCTGGAAACACCATATATTTT. This sequence encodes CASSLRGQVGSGNTIYF. Complete variable domain (other parts from reference TRBV7-8 and TRBJ1-3): GAGVSQSPRYKVAKRGQDVALRCDPISGHVSLFWYQQALGQGPEFLTYFQNEAQLDKSGLPSDRFFAERPEGSVSTLKIQRTQQEDSAVYLCASSLRGQVGSGNTIYFGEGSWLTVV.

The rearrangement uses TRBV10-2 and TRBJ1-4; TRBD1 might be the D (5 bases). V shed 2 bases and J shed 7 bases, with 5 bases lying between them. The CDR3 runs to 12 residues. Germline lookup yields CDR1 WSHSY and CDR2 SAAADI. CDR3: CASSERGEKLFF. Here the CDR3 DNA reads TGCGCCAGCAGTGAGAGGGGTGAAAAACTGTTTTTT.

Here the CDR3 reads CASSISRELFF. CDR3 coding DNA: TGTGCCAGTAGTATAAGCAGGGAGCTGTTTTTT. V gene TRBV19 combines with J gene TRBJ2-2; D is undetermined. This CDR3 region has 11 residues. V was cut by 2 bases and J by 9 bases, with 4 bases left in between. CDR1 is LNHDA, CDR2 SQIVND, per germline (reference sequence).

This clone has just one count. The chain employs TRBV11-2 and TRBJ2-7, with 7 bases matching TRBD1. Germline trimming cut 4 bases from V and 5 bases from J; bases unmatched to any gene: 5. The length of the CDR3 is 13 residues. Germline CDR1 SGHAT, CDR2 FQNNGV. CDR3 protein: CASSWDRSHEQYV. In DNA, the CDR3 is TGTGCCAGCAGCTGGGACAGATCCCACGAGCAGTACGTC.

The genes are TRBV19 and TRBJ2-5; 8 bases agree with TRBD2. With 6 bases clipped from V and 0 bases from J, the junction kept 6 bases outside the gene matches. The CDR3 sequence is 15 residues long. The V gene's germline CDR1 is LNHDA and CDR2 SQIVND (reference sequence). For the CDR3, the DNA is TGTGCCAGTAGCCGGACTAGCCTTTACCAAGAGACCCAGTACTTC. Translation gives CASSRTSLYQETQYF.

This clone was seen more than once but under ten times. The chain recombines TRBV4-1 with TRBJ1-2, with D perhaps TRBD1 (6 bases). Per the germline V gene, CDR1 is MGHRA and CDR2 is YSYEKL. The CDR3 runs 12 residues. V shed 8 bases and J shed 5 bases, with 12 bases lying between them. DNA for the CDR3: TGCGCCAGCTTTCAGGGGCAGTATGGCTACACCTTC. It encodes CASFQGQYGYTF.

V is TRBV4-1 and J is TRBJ1-4; possible D gene TRBD1, 6 bases. The assigned J gene may be wrong: the sequence end matches TRBJ2-2 better. The CDR3 consists of 12 residues. Germline-derived CDR1 and CDR2 are MGHRA and YSYEKL. CDR3 in amino acids: CASSQGGQELFF. Written as DNA, the CDR3 is TGCGCCAGCAGCCAAGGGGGACAGGAGCTGTTTTTT.

The chain combines TRBV6-5 with TRBJ1-1, with 7 positions matching TRBD1. Germline trimming cut 2 bases from V and 5 bases from J; bases unmatched to any gene: 8. This CDR3 spans 15 amino acids. In germline, CDR1 is MNHEY, CDR2 SVGAGI. In nucleotides, the CDR3 is TGTGCCAGCAGTTACGGTTACAGGGGTTCGACTGAAGCTTTCTTT. This gives the protein CASSYGYRGSTEAFF.

This chain joins TRBV25-1 and TRBJ1-1; tentatively, D is TRBD1 (6 bases). The CDR3 runs 13 residues. Germline loops: CDR1 MGHDK, CDR2 SYGVNS. Trimming stripped 6 bases from V and 1 base from J, with 9 bases between. The chain's CDR3 is CASSSDRNTEAFF. CDR3 nucleotide sequence: TGTGCCAGCAGCTCGGACAGGAACACTGAAGCTTTCTTT.

The V gene is TRBV11-2, the J gene TRBJ1-1; TRBD1 might be the D (6 bases). The V gene's germline CDR1 is SGHAT and CDR2 FQNNGV. There are 14 residues in the CDR3. V shed 4 bases and J shed 7 bases, with 16 bases lying between them. The CDR3, as DNA: TGTGCCAGCAGCTATACAGAGGGGGTTAGTGAAGCTTTCTTT. As protein: CASSYTEGVSEAFF.

The gene calls are TRBV5-5 and TRBJ2-5; 7 bases map to TRBD1. Germline V gives CDR1 SGHKS, CDR2 YYEKEE (reference sequence). Trimming removed 3 bases from V and 4 bases from J; junction bases left unmatched: 6. The CDR3 totals 14 residues. The CDR3 spells CASSSTGFGETQYF. The CDR3 DNA reads as TGTGCCAGCAGCTCGACAGGGTTCGGAGAGACCCAGTACTTC.

This clone was counted once. The genes are TRBV5-1 and TRBJ2-2; 8 nucleotides match TRBD2. Germline V lookup: CDR1 SGHRS, CDR2 YFSETQ. Trimming removed 6 bases from V and 3 bases from J; junction bases left unmatched: 7. The CDR3 is 15 residues long. The chain's CDR3 is CASKIGTSHTGELFF. The CDR3 DNA sequence: TGCGCCAGCAAAATTGGGACTAGTCACACCGGGGAGCTGTTTTTT.

The chain uses TRBV5-1 and TRBJ1-1; 12 nucleotides match TRBD1. Losses at the gene ends were 4 bases for V and 5 bases for J; bases not matched to a gene: 9. The length of the CDR3 is 16 residues. CDR1 and CDR2 (germline): SGHRS, YFSETQ. This CDR3 is CASSPGQGALNTEAFF. For the CDR3, the DNA is TGCGCCAGCAGCCCGGGACAGGGGGCTCTTAATACTGAAGCTTTCTTT.

The chain is built from TRBV9 and TRBJ2-1; 7 bases align to TRBD2. Germline values: CDR1 SGDLS, CDR2 YYNGEE. V shed 0 bases and J 5 bases; nucleotides not matched to a gene: 11. The CDR3 totals 17 residues. The CDR3 coding sequence is TGTGCCAGCAGCGTAGAGGCTAGCGGCGCCCTTGACAATGAGCAGTTCTTC. Translating gives CASSVEASGALDNEQFF.

This clone was seen just once. The V gene is TRBV28, the J gene TRBJ2-1, with D perhaps TRBD2 (5 bases). There are 15 residues in the CDR3. V lost 6 bases to trimming and J lost 0 bases, with 12 bases between them. Per the germline V gene, CDR1 is MDHEN and CDR2 is SYDVKM. CDR3 DNA sequence: TGTGCCAGCAGGGCCCAGCGGAACTCCTACAATGAGCAGTTCTTC. Amino acid sequence: CASRAQRNSYNEQFF.

This chain joins TRBV6-5 and TRBJ2-5, with D unclear. The CDR3 has 13 amino acids. The V end lost 4 bases, the J end lost 0 bases, and 6 bases lay between the germline ends. Per the germline V gene, CDR1 is MNHEY and CDR2 is SVGAGI. The CDR3 is CASSSQNQETQYF. For the CDR3, the DNA is TGTGCCAGCAGTTCACAGAACCAAGAGACCCAGTACTTC.